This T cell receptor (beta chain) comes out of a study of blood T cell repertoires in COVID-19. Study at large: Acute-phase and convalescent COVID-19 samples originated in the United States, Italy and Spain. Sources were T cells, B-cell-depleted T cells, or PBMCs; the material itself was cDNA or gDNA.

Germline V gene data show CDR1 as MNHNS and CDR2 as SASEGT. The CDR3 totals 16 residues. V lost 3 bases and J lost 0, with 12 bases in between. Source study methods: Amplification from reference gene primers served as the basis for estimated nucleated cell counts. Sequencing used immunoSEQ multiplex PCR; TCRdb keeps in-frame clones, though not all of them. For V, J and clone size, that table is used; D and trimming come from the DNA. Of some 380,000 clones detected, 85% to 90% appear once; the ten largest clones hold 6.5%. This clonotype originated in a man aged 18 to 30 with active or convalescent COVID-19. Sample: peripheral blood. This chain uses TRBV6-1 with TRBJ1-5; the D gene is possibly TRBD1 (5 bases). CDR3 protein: CASSDQGPYSNQPQHF. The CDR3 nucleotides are TGTGCCAGCAGTGACCAGGGTCCGTATAGCAATCAGCCCCAGCATTTT.